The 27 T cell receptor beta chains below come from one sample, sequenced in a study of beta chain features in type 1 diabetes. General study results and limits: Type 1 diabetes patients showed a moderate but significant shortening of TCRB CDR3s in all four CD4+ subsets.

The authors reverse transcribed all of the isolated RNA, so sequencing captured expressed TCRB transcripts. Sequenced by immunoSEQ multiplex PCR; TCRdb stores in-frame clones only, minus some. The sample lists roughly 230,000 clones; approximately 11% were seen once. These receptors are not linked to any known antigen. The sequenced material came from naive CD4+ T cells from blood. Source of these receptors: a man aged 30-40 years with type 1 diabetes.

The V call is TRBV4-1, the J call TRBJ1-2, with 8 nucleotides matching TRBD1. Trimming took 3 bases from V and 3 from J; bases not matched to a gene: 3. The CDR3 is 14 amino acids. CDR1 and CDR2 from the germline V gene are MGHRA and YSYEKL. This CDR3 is CASSQVTGDYGYTF. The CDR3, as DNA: TGCGCCAGCAGCCAGGTGACAGGGGACTATGGCTACACCTTC.

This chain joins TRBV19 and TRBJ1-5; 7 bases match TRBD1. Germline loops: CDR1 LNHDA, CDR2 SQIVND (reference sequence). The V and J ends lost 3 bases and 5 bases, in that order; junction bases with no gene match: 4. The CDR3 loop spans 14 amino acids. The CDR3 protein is CASSIGDSHQPQHF. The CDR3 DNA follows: TGTGCCAGTAGTATTGGGGACAGTCATCAGCCCCAGCATTTT.

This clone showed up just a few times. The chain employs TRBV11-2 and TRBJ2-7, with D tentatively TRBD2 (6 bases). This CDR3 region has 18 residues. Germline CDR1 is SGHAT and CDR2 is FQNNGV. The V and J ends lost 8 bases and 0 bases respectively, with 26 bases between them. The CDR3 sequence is CASRYPFGGTESSYEQYF. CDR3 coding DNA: TGTGCCAGCCGCTATCCCTTTGGGGGGACGGAGAGCTCCTACGAGCAGTACTTC.

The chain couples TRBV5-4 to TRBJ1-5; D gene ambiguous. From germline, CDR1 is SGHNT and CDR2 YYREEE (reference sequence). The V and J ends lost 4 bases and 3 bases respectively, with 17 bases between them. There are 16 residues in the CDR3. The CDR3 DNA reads TGTGCCAGCAGCGAAGGAGGACCCCGTCCCAATCAGCCCCAGCATTTT. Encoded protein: CASSEGGPRPNQPQHF.

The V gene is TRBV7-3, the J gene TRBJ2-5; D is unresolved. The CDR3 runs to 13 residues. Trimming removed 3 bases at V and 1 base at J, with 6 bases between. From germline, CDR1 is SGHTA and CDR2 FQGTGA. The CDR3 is CASSFLGQETQYF. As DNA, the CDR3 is TGTGCCAGCAGCTTTCTAGGCCAAGAGACCCAGTACTTC.

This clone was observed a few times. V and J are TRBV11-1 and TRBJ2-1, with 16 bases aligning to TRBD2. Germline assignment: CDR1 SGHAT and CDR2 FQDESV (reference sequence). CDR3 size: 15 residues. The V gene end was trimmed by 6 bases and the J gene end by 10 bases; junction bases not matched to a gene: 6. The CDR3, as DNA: TGTGCCAGCAGTACGGGACTAGCGGGGGGGAGGGAGCAGTTCTTC. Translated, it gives CASSTGLAGGREQFF. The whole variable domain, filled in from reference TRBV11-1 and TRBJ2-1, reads EAEVAQSPRYKITEKSQAVAFWCDPISGHATLYWYRQILGQGPELLVQFQDESVVDDSQLPKDRFSAERLKGVDSTLKIQPAELGDSAMYLCASSTGLAGGREQFFGPGTRLTVL.

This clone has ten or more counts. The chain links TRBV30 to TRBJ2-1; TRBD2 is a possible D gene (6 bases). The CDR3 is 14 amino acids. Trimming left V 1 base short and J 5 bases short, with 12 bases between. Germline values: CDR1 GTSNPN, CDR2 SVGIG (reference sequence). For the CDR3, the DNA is TGTGCCTGGAGTGCCGCGGGACCGAACAATGAGCAGTTCTTC. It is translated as CAWSAAGPNNEQFF.

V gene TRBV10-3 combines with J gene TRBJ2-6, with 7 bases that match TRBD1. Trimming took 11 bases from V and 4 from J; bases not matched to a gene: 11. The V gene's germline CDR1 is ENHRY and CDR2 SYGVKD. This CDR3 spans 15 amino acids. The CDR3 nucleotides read TGTGCCTCCTACAGGGGCGCAGAGGGGGCCAACGTCCTGACTTTC. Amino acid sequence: CASYRGAEGANVLTF.

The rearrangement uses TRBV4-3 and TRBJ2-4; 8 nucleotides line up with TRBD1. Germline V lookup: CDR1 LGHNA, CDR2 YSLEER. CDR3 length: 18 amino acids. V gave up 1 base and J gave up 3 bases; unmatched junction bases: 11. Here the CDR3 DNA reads TGCGCCAGCAGCCAAGCCGAGACAGGGGCAATTGACAAAAACATTCAGTACTTC. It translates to CASSQAETGAIDKNIQYF.

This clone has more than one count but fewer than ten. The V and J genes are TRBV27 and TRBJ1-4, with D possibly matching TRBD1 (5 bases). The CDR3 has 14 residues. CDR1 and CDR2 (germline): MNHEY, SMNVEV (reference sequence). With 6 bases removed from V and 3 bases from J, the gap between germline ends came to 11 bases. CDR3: CASSLDRSNEKLFF. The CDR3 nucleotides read TGTGCCAGCAGCTTAGACAGATCTAATGAAAAACTGTTTTTT.

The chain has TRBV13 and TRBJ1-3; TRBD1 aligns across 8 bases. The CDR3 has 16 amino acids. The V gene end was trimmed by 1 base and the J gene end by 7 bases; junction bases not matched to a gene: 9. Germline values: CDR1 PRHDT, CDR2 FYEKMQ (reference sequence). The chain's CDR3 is CASSLVTGTGRNTIYF. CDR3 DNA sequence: TGTGCCAGCAGCTTAGTAACCGGGACAGGTCGTAACACCATATATTTT.

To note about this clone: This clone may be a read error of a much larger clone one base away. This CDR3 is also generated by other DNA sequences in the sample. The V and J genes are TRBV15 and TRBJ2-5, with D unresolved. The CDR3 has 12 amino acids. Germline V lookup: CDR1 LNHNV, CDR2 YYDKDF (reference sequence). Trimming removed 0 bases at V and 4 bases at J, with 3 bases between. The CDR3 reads CATSRDRETQYF. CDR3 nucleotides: TGTGCCACCAGCAGAGATCGAGAGACCCAGTACTTC.

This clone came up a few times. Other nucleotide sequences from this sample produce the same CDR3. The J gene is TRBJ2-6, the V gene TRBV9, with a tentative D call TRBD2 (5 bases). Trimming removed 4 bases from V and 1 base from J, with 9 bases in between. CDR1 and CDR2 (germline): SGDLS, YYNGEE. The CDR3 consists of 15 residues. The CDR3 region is CASSPRGSGANVLTF. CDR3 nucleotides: TGTGCCAGCAGCCCCCGAGGGTCTGGGGCCAACGTCCTGACTTTC. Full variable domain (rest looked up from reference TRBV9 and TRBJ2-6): DSGVTQTPKHLITATGQRVTLRCSPRSGDLSVYWYQQSLDQGLQFLIQYYNGEERAKGNILERFSAQQFPDLHSELNLSSLELGDSALYFCASSPRGSGANVLTFGAGSRLTVL.

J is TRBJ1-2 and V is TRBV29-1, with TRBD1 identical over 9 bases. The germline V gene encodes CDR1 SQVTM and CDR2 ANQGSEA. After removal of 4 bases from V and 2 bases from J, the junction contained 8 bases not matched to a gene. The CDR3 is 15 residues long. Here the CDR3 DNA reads TGCAGCGTTGTAAAGTACGGACAGGGGAACTATGGCTACACCTTC. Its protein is CSVVKYGQGNYGYTF.

The CDR3 sequence: CASSPRGGNTQYF. Here the CDR3 DNA reads TGTGCCAGCAGCCCCCGAGGCGGAAATACGCAGTATTTT. V and J are TRBV9 and TRBJ2-3; the D is unclear. Trimming took off 4 bases at V and 7 bases at J, with 13 bases between the two ends. Per germline, CDR1 SGDLS and CDR2 YYNGEE. The CDR3 loop spans 13 amino acids.

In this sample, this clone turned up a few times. The CDR3 DNA reads as TGTGCCAGCAGCCCTTCTTCCGGGCTAGCGGGGCCCTTAGCCAAAAACATTCAGTACTTC. Translation: CASSPSSGLAGPLAKNIQYF. J is TRBJ2-4 and V is TRBV13; 9 bases line up with TRBD2. The CDR3 totals 20 residues. Germline V gene data show CDR1 as PRHDT and CDR2 as FYEKMQ (reference sequence). The ends lost 5 bases at V and 0 bases at J; junction bases unmatched: 17. Full variable domain (remainder filled in from reference TRBV13 and TRBJ2-4): AAGVIQSPRHLIKEKRETATLKCYPIPRHDTVYWYQQGPGQDPQFLISFYEKMQSDKGSIPDRFSAQQFSDYHSELNMSSLELGDSALYFCASSPSSGLAGPLAKNIQYFGAGTRLSVL.

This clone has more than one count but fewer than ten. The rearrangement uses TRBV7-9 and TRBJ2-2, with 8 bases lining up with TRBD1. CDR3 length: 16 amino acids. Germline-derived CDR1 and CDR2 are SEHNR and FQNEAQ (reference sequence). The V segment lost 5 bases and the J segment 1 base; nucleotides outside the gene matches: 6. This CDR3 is CASSLGQGLNTGELFF. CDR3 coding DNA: TGTGCCAGCAGCCTTGGACAGGGTTTGAACACCGGGGAGCTGTTTTTT.

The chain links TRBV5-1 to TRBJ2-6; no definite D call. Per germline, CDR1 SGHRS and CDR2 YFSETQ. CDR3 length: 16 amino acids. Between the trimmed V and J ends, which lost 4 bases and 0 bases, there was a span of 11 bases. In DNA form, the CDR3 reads TGCGCCAGCAGCCATCCCGCGCTCTCTGGGGCCAACGTCCTGACTTTC. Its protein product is CASSHPALSGANVLTF.

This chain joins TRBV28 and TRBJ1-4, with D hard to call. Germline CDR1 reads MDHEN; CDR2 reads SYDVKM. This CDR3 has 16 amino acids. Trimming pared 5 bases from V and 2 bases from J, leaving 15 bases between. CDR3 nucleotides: TGTGCCAGCAGTCCCCACCCGGGGTGGACTAATGAAAAACTGTTTTTT. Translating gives CASSPHPGWTNEKLFF.

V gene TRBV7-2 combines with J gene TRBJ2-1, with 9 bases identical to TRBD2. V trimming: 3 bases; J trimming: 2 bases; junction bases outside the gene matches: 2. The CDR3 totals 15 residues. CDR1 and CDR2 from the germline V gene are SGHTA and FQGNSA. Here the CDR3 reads CASSFLAGPYNEQFF. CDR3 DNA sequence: TGTGCCAGCAGCTTTCTAGCGGGGCCCTACAATGAGCAGTTCTTC.

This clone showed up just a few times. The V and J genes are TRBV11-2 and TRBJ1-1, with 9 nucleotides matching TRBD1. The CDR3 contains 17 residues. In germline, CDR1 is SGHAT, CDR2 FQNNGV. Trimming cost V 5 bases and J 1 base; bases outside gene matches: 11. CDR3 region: CASSRTGTGRRNTEAFF. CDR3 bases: TGTGCCAGCAGCCGAACGGGGACAGGGAGGCGGAACACTGAAGCTTTCTTT.

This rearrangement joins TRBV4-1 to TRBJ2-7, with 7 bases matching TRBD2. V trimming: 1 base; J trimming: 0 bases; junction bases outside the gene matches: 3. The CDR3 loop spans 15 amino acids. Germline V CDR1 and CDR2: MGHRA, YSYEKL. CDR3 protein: CASSQVGRSSYEQYF. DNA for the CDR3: TGCGCCAGCAGCCAAGTCGGGAGGAGCTCCTACGAGCAGTACTTC.

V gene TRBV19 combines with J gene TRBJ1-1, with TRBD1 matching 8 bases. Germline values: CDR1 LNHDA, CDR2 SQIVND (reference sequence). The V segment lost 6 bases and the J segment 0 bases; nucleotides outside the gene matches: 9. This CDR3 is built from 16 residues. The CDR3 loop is CASRDGTGDMNTEAFF. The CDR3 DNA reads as TGTGCCAGTAGGGACGGGACAGGTGACATGAACACTGAAGCTTTCTTT.

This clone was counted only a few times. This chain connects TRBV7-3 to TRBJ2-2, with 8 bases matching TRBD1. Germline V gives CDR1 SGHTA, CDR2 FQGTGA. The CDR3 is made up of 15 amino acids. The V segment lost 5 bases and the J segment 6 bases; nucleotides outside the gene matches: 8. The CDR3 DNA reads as TGTGCCAGCAGCCCCTCCACAGGGGGAGCCGGGGAGCTGTTTTTT. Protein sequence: CASSPSTGGAGELFF.

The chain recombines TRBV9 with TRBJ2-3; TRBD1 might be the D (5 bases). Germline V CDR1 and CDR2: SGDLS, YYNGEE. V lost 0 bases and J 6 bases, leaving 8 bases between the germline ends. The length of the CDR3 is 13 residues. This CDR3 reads CASSVEGRDTQYF. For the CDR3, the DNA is TGTGCCAGCAGCGTAGAGGGGCGGGATACGCAGTATTTT.

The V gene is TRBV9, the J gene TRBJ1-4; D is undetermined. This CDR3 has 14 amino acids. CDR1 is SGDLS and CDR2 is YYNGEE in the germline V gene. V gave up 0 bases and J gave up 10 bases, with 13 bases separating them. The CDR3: CASSVAPLRGKLFF. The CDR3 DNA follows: TGTGCCAGCAGCGTAGCTCCGCTACGGGGAAAACTGTTTTTT.

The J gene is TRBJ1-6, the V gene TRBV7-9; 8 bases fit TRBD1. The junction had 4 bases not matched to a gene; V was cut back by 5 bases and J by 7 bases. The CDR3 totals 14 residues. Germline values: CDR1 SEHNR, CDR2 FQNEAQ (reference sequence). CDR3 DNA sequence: TGTGCCAGCAGCCGACGGACAGGGAATTCACCCCTCCACTTT. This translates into CASSRRTGNSPLHF.